One and the same sample provided the 5 T cell receptor beta chains below, sequenced in a study of T cell repertoires in cytomegalovirus infection. TCRdb passed the reads through MiXCR, listing each CDR3 protein once. The sample carries hundreds of thousands of distinct CDR3 sequences, more than 40% recorded once. These receptors' targets are unknown. The sample consisted of cultured PBMCs, taken from culture after CMV antigen stimulation. These TCRs come from a human donor in good health (CMV status not recorded). Some clones in this sample may be carry-over from other donors' samples.

The V call is TRBV5-1, the J call TRBJ2-1; 9 nucleotides match TRBD1. This CDR3 is built from 15 residues. V lost 4 bases, J lost 2 bases, and 4 bases stayed unmatched. The germline V gene encodes CDR1 SGHRS and CDR2 YFSETQ. The CDR3 region has the DNA TGCGCCAGCAGCACCACAGGGGGCGCCTACAATGAGCAGTTCTTC. Amino acids: CASSTTGGAYNEQFF.

This chain connects TRBV6-1 to TRBJ2-4; possibly TRBD1 for D (5 bases). CDR1 is MNHNS and CDR2 is SASEGT in the germline V gene. This CDR3 spans 14 amino acids. V lost 7 bases and J lost 6, with 16 bases in between. CDR3 in amino acids: CASNKGDSSNIQYF. DNA for the CDR3: TGTGCCAGCAACAAAGGAGACAGTTCAAACATTCAGTACTTC.

This clonotype was detected a few times. The chain uses TRBV7-8 and TRBJ1-1; D is perhaps TRBD1 (6 bases). V lost 7 bases, J lost 1 base, and 10 bases lay in between. Germline CDR1 reads SGHVS; CDR2 reads FQNEAQ. The CDR3 is 13 residues long. The CDR3 region has the DNA TGTGCCAGCAATGGACAGCCGAACACTGAAGCTTTCTTT. Translated: CASNGQPNTEAFF.

V and J are TRBV7-2 and TRBJ2-2, with TRBD1 identical over 11 bases. Germline V lookup: CDR1 SGHTA, CDR2 FQGNSA. Trimming took 4 bases from V and 0 from J; bases not matched to a gene: 7. The CDR3 spans 18 residues. DNA of the CDR3: TGTGCCAGCAGCTCGGACAGGGGGCGGGAAGCGAACACCGGGGAGCTGTTTTTT. It encodes CASSSDRGREANTGELFF.

This clonotype appeared once. V is TRBV7-8 and J is TRBJ1-4, with D possibly matching TRBD1 (5 bases). The V gene's germline CDR1 is SGHVS and CDR2 FQNEAQ. V dropped 1 base and J dropped 0 bases, with 9 bases sitting between them. The CDR3 contains 16 residues. The CDR3 nucleotides read TGTGCCAGCAGCTTAGAGGGGCTGACAACTAATGAAAAACTGTTTTTT. It is translated as CASSLEGLTTNEKLFF.